This T cell receptor (beta chain) was identified in a study of T cells in Graves' hyperthyroidism and ophthalmopathy. Ten or more counts support this clonotype. Antigen: not known. The germline CDR1 and CDR2 sequences are ENHRY and SYGVKD. J lost 6 bases, V lost 6 bases, and 13 bases had no gene match. The CDR3 loop spans 15 amino acids. Amplified regions were TCR beta CDR3 sequences from RNA transcripts. A first-round RT-PCR of the TCR CDR3 used the HTBI primer set. MiXCR was run by TCRdb on the multiplex PCR reads, yielding one entry per CDR3 protein. This sample carries approximately 380,000 distinct CDR3 sequences, around 15% of them seen once, and the ten largest clones take around 28%. Reasons for excluding patients were uncontrolled infection, other autoimmune disease, pregnancy or lactation. Whole-study findings and limits: Before onset, ophthalmopathy was predicted by the model a median roughly 6.8 months earlier.

Sample: blood. The origin of this receptor is a middle-aged man with Graves' ophthalmopathy. The chain carries TRBV10-3 and TRBJ2-7; 8 bases fit TRBD2. The CDR3, as DNA: TGTGCCATCAGCAACACCGGACTAGCATCCGCCGAGCAGTACTTC. It specifies CAISNTGLASAEQYF.